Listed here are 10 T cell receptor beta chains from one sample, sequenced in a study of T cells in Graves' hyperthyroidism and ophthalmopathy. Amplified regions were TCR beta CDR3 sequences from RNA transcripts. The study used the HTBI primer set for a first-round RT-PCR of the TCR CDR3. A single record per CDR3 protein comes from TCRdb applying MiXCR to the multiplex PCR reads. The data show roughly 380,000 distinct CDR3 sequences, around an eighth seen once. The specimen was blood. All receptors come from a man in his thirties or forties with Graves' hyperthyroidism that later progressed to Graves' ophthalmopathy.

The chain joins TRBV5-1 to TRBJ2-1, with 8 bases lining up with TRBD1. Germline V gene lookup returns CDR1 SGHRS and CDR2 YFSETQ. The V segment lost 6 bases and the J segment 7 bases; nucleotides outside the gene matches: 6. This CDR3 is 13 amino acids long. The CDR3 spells CASNRGARNEQFF. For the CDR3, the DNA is TGCGCCAGCAACAGGGGGGCTCGGAATGAGCAGTTCTTC.

This CDR3 is CSARDVKGGDSEAFF. As DNA, the CDR3 is TGCAGTGCTAGAGATGTTAAAGGAGGGGACTCTGAAGCTTTCTTT. The chain carries TRBV20-1 and TRBJ1-1; TRBD1 is a possible D gene (5 bases). V gave up 0 bases and J gave up 6 bases, with 17 bases separating them. The germline V gene encodes CDR1 DFQATT and CDR2 SNEGSKA (reference sequence). This CDR3 is built from 15 residues.

CDR3 region: CATTRQQETQYF. DNA of the CDR3: TGTGCCACCACTCGACAGCAAGAGACCCAGTACTTC. The genes are TRBV7-9 and TRBJ2-5; tentatively, D is TRBD1 (5 bases). This CDR3 is built from 12 residues. The V end was cut by 10 bases, the J end by 2 bases, with 11 bases between. Germline values: CDR1 SEHNR, CDR2 FQNEAQ (reference sequence). Looking up the rest from reference TRBV7-9 and TRBJ2-5 gives the full variable domain: DTGVSQNPRHKITKRGQNVTFRCDPISEHNRLYWYRQTLGQGPEFLTYFQNEAQLEKSRLLSDRFSAERPKGSFSTLEIQRTEQGDSAMYLCATTRQQETQYFGPGTRLLVL.

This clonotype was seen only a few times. The CDR3 sequence is CATSDFSSPGTDTQYF. DNA for the CDR3: TGTGCCACCAGTGATTTCTCCAGTCCCGGCACAGATACGCAGTATTTT. J is TRBJ2-3 and V is TRBV24-1; D is unclear. The CDR3 has 16 residues. Trimming cost V 1 base and J 1 base, with 11 bases left between them. CDR1 KGHDR and CDR2 SFDVKD come from the germline V gene.

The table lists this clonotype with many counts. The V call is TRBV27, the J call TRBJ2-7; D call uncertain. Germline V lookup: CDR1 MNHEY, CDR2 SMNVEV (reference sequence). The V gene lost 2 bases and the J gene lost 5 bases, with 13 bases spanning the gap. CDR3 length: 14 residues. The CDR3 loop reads CASSLGQDVHEQYF. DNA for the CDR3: TGTGCCAGCAGTTTAGGCCAGGATGTCCACGAGCAGTACTTC.

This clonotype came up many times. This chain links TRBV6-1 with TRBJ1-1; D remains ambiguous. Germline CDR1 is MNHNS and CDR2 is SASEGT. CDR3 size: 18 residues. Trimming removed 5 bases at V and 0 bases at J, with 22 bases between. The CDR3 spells CASSPEKNSPRVNTEAFF. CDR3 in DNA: TGTGCCAGCAGTCCCGAAAAAAATTCCCCCAGAGTGAACACTGAAGCTTTCTTT.

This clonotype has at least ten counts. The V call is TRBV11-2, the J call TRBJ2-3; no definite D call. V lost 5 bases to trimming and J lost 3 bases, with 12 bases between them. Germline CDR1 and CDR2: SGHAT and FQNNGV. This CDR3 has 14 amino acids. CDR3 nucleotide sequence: TGTGCCAGCAGCATACCGACATGGACAGATACGCAGTATTTT. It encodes CASSIPTWTDTQYF.

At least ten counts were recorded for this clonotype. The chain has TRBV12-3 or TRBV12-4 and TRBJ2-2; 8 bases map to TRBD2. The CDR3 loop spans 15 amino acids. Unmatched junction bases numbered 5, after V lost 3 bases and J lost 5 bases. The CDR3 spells CASSFREGGTGELFF. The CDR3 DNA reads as TGTGCCAGCAGTTTCCGGGAGGGGGGGACCGGGGAGCTGTTTTTT.

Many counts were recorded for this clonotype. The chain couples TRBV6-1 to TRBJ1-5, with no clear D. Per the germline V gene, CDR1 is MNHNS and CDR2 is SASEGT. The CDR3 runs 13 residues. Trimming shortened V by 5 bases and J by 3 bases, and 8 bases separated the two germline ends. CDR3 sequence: CASSFNVNQPQHF. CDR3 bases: TGTGCCAGCAGTTTTAACGTCAATCAGCCCCAGCATTTT.

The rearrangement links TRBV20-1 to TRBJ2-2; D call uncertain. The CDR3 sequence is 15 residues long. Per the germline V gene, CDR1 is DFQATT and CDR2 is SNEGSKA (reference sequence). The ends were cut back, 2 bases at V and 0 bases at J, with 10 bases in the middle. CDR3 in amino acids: CSARPGPTNTGELFF. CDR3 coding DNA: TGCAGTGCTAGACCGGGCCCCACGAACACCGGGGAGCTGTTTTTT.